The entry below gives a single T cell receptor (beta chain) sequence along with its context. In this sample, this clonotype turned up many times. Its antigen is currently not known. Within one base of it there is no much larger clone, and no base qualities were kept. The library was prepared using RACE. The instrument given in TCRdb is NextSeq 500. Library preparation attached unique molecular identifiers to individual cDNA molecules for quantitative, reproducible TCR counting. Each blood RNA sample was used to sequence both TCR alpha and TCR beta chains. In the authors' own workflow: Samples had a median of approximately 96,000 TCRs, with a range from 23,224 to 690,600. V, J and CDR3 annotation of the TCR reads was performed with the Decombinator software suite. Every sample was subsampled to the same number of TCRs (28,000) for the PS versus PT1 abundance plots. TCRs were defined as expanded if absent before sensitization and observed at least eight times at the 2-week time point. TCRdb handled the public reads itself, with Q25 trimming in fastp and clone calling in MiXCR, and kept productive beta chains. Rows with one shared CDR3 protein collapse into an entry with the most common genes and DNA. The V and J calls were determined by TCRdb, not by the authors. Across this sample there are about 54,000 distinct CDR3 sequences, with less than 10% seen only once. The top ten clonotypes cover about 1.8% of the sample.

This sample was taken from a study of human T cells and chemical hapten exposure (dated by TCRdb to about 2021). For the wider study: For sensitization, 2% DPC in acetone was applied to a 2 cm by 2 cm area of upper inner arm skin. Weekly therapeutic DPC doses were additionally applied to the scalp of patients throughout the approximately 24-week study period. Patch testing was performed on the upper back with Finn chambers containing 0.01% DPC, and the patch tests were scored after 6 days according to International Contact Dermatitis Research Group standards. The mostly female patient cohort included alopecia areata with under or over 50% scalp involvement, alopecia totalis and alopecia universalis. Libraries were combined into a pool for sequencing, and differences in TCR yield between samples came mainly from small differences in library volumes within the pool. Peripheral blood TCR repertoire changes were tracked in vivo in alopecia patients during primary and secondary sensitization to the hapten diphenylcyclopropenone (DPC). Patient blood was sampled pre-sensitization (week 0) and at 2, 6 and about 24 weeks after DPC sensitization. For TCR sequencing, blood came from 25 to 35 alopecia patients at anywhere from one to four time points (pre-sensitization, 2, 6 and 24 weeks).

General findings and caveats noted by the study authors: Because all patients had alopecia, a presumed autoimmune disease, the immune response of the patients might differ from that of healthy individuals. After repeated subsampling, changes were observed in the strength of the expansion versus patch-test correlation and in the threshold at which the correlation became significant. No change with DPC sensitization was found in the number of TCRs above 1 in 1000 frequency, and no evidence of global repertoire structure alterations was found. Patch test score correlated positively with the number of PT1 expanded TCRs, reaching significance at thresholds 8, 16 and 32 but not at 4. Compared with pre-sensitization or healthy control sets, expanded TCRs formed significantly more large CDR3 similarity clusters, which is consistent with antigen-driven responses.

Taken with the paper, the label for time point translates to: patch test 2, 6 weeks after DPC sensitization. The treatment or condition label of this sample denotes: therapeutic diphenylcyclopropenone sensitization with weekly scalp DPC. At each patch-test visit, blood was drawn before the patch test was applied. Patients were eligible if aged 18 to 70, diagnosed with alopecia and judged suitable for DPC therapy, and pregnant patients were excluded. Total RNA was extracted from unfractionated whole blood that had been collected in Tempus Blood RNA tubes. This receptor was identified in a woman between 45 and 65 years old with alopecia areata. Some clones in this sample may be carry-over from other donors' samples. The starting material was whole blood, obtained in connection with sensitization to the hapten diphenylcyclopropenone (DPC).

Read as DNA, the sequence is TGCAGTGCTAGAGATTTGGCGGGCGGTCAGTACACTGAAGCTTTCTTT. Translated, it reads CSARDLAGGQYTEAFF. The sequence links TRBV20-1 to TRBJ1-1, with the D segment identity uncertain. From its cysteine to its phenylalanine, the CDR3 spans 16 amino acids. Kept here is only the CDR3 DNA, which spans 48 bases and is read in frame from base 1. V is cut by 0 bases and J by 3 bases, and the space between the germline ends is 17 bases. According to the germline V gene (reference sequence), CDR1 reads DFQATT and CDR2 reads SNEGSKA.